A selection of T cell receptor beta chains follows, all from one sample in a study of radiotherapy plus CTLA-4 blockade in lung cancer. TCRdb's table, derived via immunoSEQ multiplex PCR, lists solely in-frame clones and lacks some. The sample has about 68,000 clones; about 80% are singletons. This specimen was peripheral blood, taken from a patient treated with radiotherapy plus ipilimumab. The receptors were sampled from a human donor with non-small cell lung cancer who had a complete response to radiotherapy plus ipilimumab. The CDR3 runs from the conserved cysteine through the conserved F or W. A D gene is named only where the DNA matches it firmly. The size entry is marked missing in some rows and otherwise reads once, few, many or a size class.

j_gene | d_gene | v_gene | abundance | CDR3aa | CDR3nt
TRBJ1-1 | . | TRBV19 | . | CASKGGDWVNTEAFF | TGTGCCAGTAAGGGGGGGGATTGGGTAAACACTGAAGCTTTCTTT
TRBJ2-5 | TRBD1 | TRBV29-1 | . | CSAGQGAGETQYF | TGCAGCGCGGGACAGGGGGCAGGGGAGACCCAGTACTTC
TRBJ2-1 | TRBD2 | TRBV11-2 | . | CASSLRTSGITYNEQFF | TGTGCCAGCAGCTTAAGGACTAGCGGGATAACGTACAATGAGCAGTTCTTC
TRBJ2-5 | TRBD1 | TRBV15 | . | CATSRTRTGKETQYF | TGTGCCACCAGCAGAACACGGACAGGGAAAGAGACCCAGTACTTC
TRBJ1-2 | . | TRBV9 | . | CASSPPNRELYGYTF | TGTGCCAGCAGCCCTCCAAACAGGGAACTCTATGGCTACACCTTC
TRBJ2-7 | TRBD2 | TRBV9 | . | CASSVGGSGGHSYEQYF | TGTGCCAGCAGCGTAGGTGGTAGCGGGGGCCACTCCTACGAGCAGTACTTC
TRBJ1-3 | . | TRBV5-1 | . | CASARDNSGNTIYF | TGCGCCAGCGCCCGGGACAACTCTGGAAACACCATATATTTT
TRBJ1-5 | TRBD1 | TRBV27 | . | CASSQTGDGGQPQHF | TGTGCCAGCAGTCAGACAGGGGATGGAGGTCAGCCCCAGCATTTT
TRBJ2-3 | TRBD2 | TRBV18 | . | CASSPAGTNKPDTQYF | TGTGCCAGCTCACCGGCCGGGACTAATAAACCAGATACGCAGTATTTT
TRBJ1-3 | . | TRBV19 | . | CASSTRGNTIYF | TGTGCCAGTAGTACGAGGGGAAACACCATATATTTT
TRBJ1-2 | TRBD1 | TRBV15 | . | CATSRDLDRAEYGYTF | TGTGCCACCAGCAGAGATCTGGACAGGGCAGAATATGGCTACACCTTC
TRBJ2-3 | TRBD1 | TRBV23-1 | . | CASSQSDRGQEDTQYF | TGCGCCAGCAGTCAATCGGACAGGGGGCAAGAAGATACGCAGTATTTT
TRBJ1-5 | . | TRBV5-6 | few | CASSPGSNQPQHF | TGTGCCAGCAGCCCCGGGAGCAATCAGCCCCAGCATTTT
TRBJ1-2 | . | TRBV11-3 | . | CASSLVSLDGNYGYTF | TGTGCCAGCAGCTTAGTGTCCCTTGACGGTAACTATGGCTACACCTTC
TRBJ2-3 | . | TRBV5-1 | . | CASSLAPPGDTQYF | TGCGCCAGCAGCTTGGCCCCACCGGGGGATACGCAGTATTTT
TRBJ1-3 | . | TRBV7-9 | . | CASSLKPLSGNTIYF | TGTGCCAGCAGCTTAAAACCCCTCTCTGGAAACACCATATATTTT
TRBJ2-2 | TRBD1 | TRBV18 | . | CASSTGTGENTGELFF | TGTGCCAGCTCAACCGGGACAGGGGAGAACACCGGGGAGCTGTTTTTT
TRBJ1-1 | . | TRBV28 | . | CASSLSGPRNEAFF | TGTGCCAGCAGTTTATCCGGACCCCGGAACGAAGCTTTCTTT
TRBJ2-5 | . | TRBV18 | . | CASSPIQRGQETQYF | TGTGCCAGCTCACCAATCCAGCGTGGACAAGAGACCCAGTACTTC
TRBJ1-2 | . | TRBV21-1 | . | CASSKLLKDRGPCGYTF | TGTGCCAGCAGCAAATTATTAAAGGACAGGGGGCCTTGTGGCTACACCTTC
TRBJ2-6 | TRBD1 | TRBV19 | . | CASSITGGTGANVLTF | TGTGCCAGTAGTATAACAGGGGGCACTGGGGCCAACGTCCTGACTTTC
TRBJ1-1 | . | TRBV6-5 | once | CASSYTVKYLNTEAFF | TGTGCCAGCAGTTATACCGTAAAATACTTGAACACTGAAGCTTTCTTT
TRBJ2-4 | TRBD2 | TRBV4-1 | . | CASSQQREARRELAKNIQYF | TGCGCCAGCAGCCAACAGCGGGAGGCGAGGAGGGAACTAGCCAAAAACATTCAGTACTTC
TRBJ2-1 | TRBD2 | TRBV9 | few | CASSVTWTSGYNEQFF | TGTGCCAGCAGCGTAACTTGGACTAGCGGCTACAATGAGCAGTTCTTC
TRBJ2-3 | . | TRBV19 | . | CASSTTSSTDTQYF | TGTGCCAGTAGTACCACATCTAGCACAGATACGCAGTATTTT
TRBJ2-2 | . | TRBV29-1 | . | CSVGTTGELFF | TGCAGCGTGGGGACCACCGGGGAGCTGTTTTTT
TRBJ2-5 | . | TRBV10-2 | . | CASTDRGAQYF | TGCGCCAGCACCGATAGGGGTGCCCAGTACTTC
TRBJ2-5 | TRBD2 | TRBV5-1 | . | CASSSLAGGPGETQYF | TGCGCCAGCAGCTCGCTAGCGGGAGGGCCGGGAGAGACCCAGTACTTC
TRBJ1-1 | TRBD1 | TRBV10-3 | medium-sized | CAIIGQQGARWTEAFF | TGTGCCATCATTGGTCAACAGGGGGCTCGGTGGACTGAAGCTTTCTTT
TRBJ1-5 | . | TRBV6-5 | . | CASSRRGKSNQPQHF | TGTGCCAGCAGCCGGAGGGGGAAGAGCAATCAGCCCCAGCATTTT
TRBJ2-3 | . | TRBV27 | . | CASSRQDQTQYF | TGTGCCAGCAGTCGACAGGATCAAACGCAGTATTTT
TRBJ1-5 | . | TRBV18 | once | CASSPGDGGNQPQHF | TGTGCCAGCTCACCCGGGGATGGCGGCAATCAGCCCCAGCATTTT
TRBJ1-2 | . | TRBV6-6 | . | CASSPGGNGYTF | TGTGCCAGCAGCCCTGGGGGGAATGGCTACACCTTC
TRBJ1-5 | . | TRBV6-5 | once | CASSRDGNSNQPQHF | TGTGCCAGCAGCAGGGACGGTAATAGCAATCAGCCCCAGCATTTT
TRBJ2-5 | . | TRBV18 | . | CASSVGTAQETQYF | TGTGCCAGCTCAGTTGGTACCGCCCAAGAGACCCAGTACTTC
TRBJ1-5 | TRBD1 | TRBV6-1 | . | CASSGDRGIQPQHF | TGTGCCAGCAGTGGGGACAGGGGAATTCAGCCCCAGCATTTT
TRBJ2-3 | TRBD2 | TRBV6-1 | . | CASKRSGRSTDTQYF | TGTGCCAGCAAGAGGAGCGGGAGGTCCACAGATACGCAGTATTTT
TRBJ2-3 | . | TRBV2 | . | CASSDRPVRTDTQYF | TGTGCCAGCAGTGATCGGCCCGTAAGGACAGATACGCAGTATTTT
TRBJ1-6 | TRBD1 | TRBV5-6 | . | CASSPDRGNNSPLHF | TGTGCCAGCAGCCCCGACAGGGGAAATAATTCACCCCTCCACTTT
TRBJ1-5 | TRBD1 | TRBV4-1 | once | CASSHEDRPMQPQHF | TGCGCCAGCAGCCATGAGGACAGGCCTATGCAGCCCCAGCATTTT
TRBJ1-2 | . | TRBV5-1 | . | CASSLEPGTLSNYGYTF | TGCGCCAGCAGCTTGGAACCAGGGACTCTCTCTAACTATGGCTACACCTTC
TRBJ2-3 | . | TRBV5-1 | . | CASRRGGTDTQYF | TGCGCCAGCAGAAGAGGCGGCACAGATACGCAGTATTTT
TRBJ1-1 | . | TRBV10-2 | . | CASSEFSGKRAFF | TGCGCCAGCAGTGAGTTTTCAGGGAAGAGAGCTTTCTTT
TRBJ2-5 | TRBD1 | TRBV7-2 | . | CASSLGDSLGQETQYF | TGTGCCAGCAGCTTAGGGGACAGCTTAGGCCAAGAGACCCAGTACTTC
TRBJ1-1 | . | TRBV18 | . | CASSPPGGYTEAFF | TGTGCCAGCTCACCCCCGGGAGGATACACTGAAGCTTTCTTT
TRBJ2-7 | . | TRBV2 | . | CASRREFIGGSYEQYF | TGTGCCAGCCGCCGGGAATTCATAGGCGGGTCTTACGAGCAGTACTTC
TRBJ1-5 | . | TRBV5-1 | . | CASSPWGADNQPQHF | TGCGCCAGCAGTCCTTGGGGGGCCGACAATCAGCCCCAGCATTTT
TRBJ1-1 | TRBD1 | TRBV2 | once | CASITDRGWTEAFF | TGTGCCAGCATTACGGACAGGGGGTGGACTGAAGCTTTCTTT
TRBJ1-6 | . | TRBV9 | . | CASSVDAGLDSPLHF | TGTGCCAGCAGCGTAGATGCGGGTCTGGATTCACCCCTCCACTTT